Presented here are 25 T cell receptor beta chains from one specimen sequenced in a study of shared clonotypes between healthy human individuals. Terminally differentiated effector memory CD45RA+ cells were excluded by CCR7 positive selection of CD45RO-negative cells. Assay used: immunoSEQ multiplex PCR; TCRdb lists only in-frame clones, some missing. The table includes approximately 1.9 million clones, about 94% detected once. The material sequenced was naive CD8+ T cells from PBMCs. These receptors all come from a man aged 18 to 30 in good health. Some clones in this sample may be carry-over from other donors' samples.

V is TRBV7-9 and J is TRBJ2-7; 9 bases are a match to TRBD2. CDR1 is SEHNR and CDR2 is FQNEAQ in the germline V gene (reference sequence). V was pared by 4 bases and J by 3 bases, with 7 bases of the junction left unmatched. The length of the CDR3 is 15 residues. The CDR3 sequence: CASSSGLADLYEQYF. In DNA form, the CDR3 reads TGTGCCAGCAGCTCGGGACTAGCAGATCTCTACGAGCAGTACTTC.

Note on this clone: The sample has other DNA sequences that encode this CDR3 too. The chain combines TRBV19 with TRBJ2-7; D remains ambiguous. The germline gives CDR1 LNHDA, CDR2 SQIVND (reference sequence). This CDR3 has 11 residues. V was trimmed by 5 bases and J by 4 bases, leaving 6 bases between them. CDR3 amino acids: CASSWGYEQYF. The CDR3 DNA follows: TGTGCCAGTAGTTGGGGATACGAGCAGTACTTC.

This clone showed up just once. The chain couples TRBV15 to TRBJ2-1, with 9 bases identical to TRBD2. The CDR3 consists of 17 residues. The germline V gene has CDR1 LNHNV and CDR2 YYDKDF (reference sequence). The V and J ends lost 1 base and 7 bases, in that order; junction bases with no gene match: 11. The CDR3 spells CATSRGSSGAYLNEQFF. CDR3 nucleotide sequence: TGTGCCACCAGCAGAGGCTCTAGCGGGGCCTATCTGAATGAGCAGTTCTTC.

The chain employs TRBV25-1 and TRBJ2-1; TRBD1 or TRBD2 may be the D gene (5 bases each). The ends were cut back, 3 bases at V and 5 bases at J, with 11 bases in the middle. The germline V gene encodes CDR1 MGHDK and CDR2 SYGVNS. The CDR3 is made up of 14 amino acids. The CDR3 nucleotides read TGTGCCAGCAGTGATTGGGGGTCTGACAATGAGCAGTTCTTC. It translates to CASSDWGSDNEQFF.

This chain uses TRBV5-1 with TRBJ2-7, with 8 bases matching TRBD1. The germline CDR1 and CDR2 sequences are SGHRS and YFSETQ. The V segment lost 4 bases and the J segment 7 bases; nucleotides outside the gene matches: 7. This CDR3 is built from 13 residues. The CDR3 DNA reads TGCGCCAGCAGCGAAAACAGGGGGTTGGAGCAGTACTTC. Translation: CASSENRGLEQYF.

Remarks on this clone: In the same sample, other DNA sequences code for this CDR3. This chain uses TRBV7-9 with TRBJ2-5, with D unresolved. Per the germline V gene, CDR1 is SEHNR and CDR2 is FQNEAQ (reference sequence). V was clipped by 1 base and J by 2 bases, with 8 bases between them. CDR3 length: 14 residues. The CDR3 nucleotides are TGTGCCAGCAGCTTAGTGGGCGCACAAGAGACCCAGTACTTC. The encoded protein is CASSLVGAQETQYF.

This clone was seen only once. The chain joins TRBV4-2 to TRBJ2-1; TRBD2 is a possible D gene (6 bases). V lost 3 bases, J lost 4 bases, and 13 bases lay in between. The CDR3 totals 15 residues. Germline values: CDR1 LGHNA, CDR2 YNFKEQ. CDR3 DNA: TGTGCCAGCAGCCAGGAAGGCGGGACTTACAATGAGCAGTTCTTC. This translates into CASSQEGGTYNEQFF.

The genes are TRBV5-5 and TRBJ2-7; TRBD1 agrees at 9 bases. In germline, CDR1 is SGHKS, CDR2 YYEKEE (reference sequence). Trimming removed 2 bases from V and 3 bases from J; junction bases left unmatched: 3. The CDR3 length is 14 residues. The CDR3 loop is CASSFDRGVYEQYF. CDR3 in DNA: TGTGCCAGCAGCTTTGACAGGGGGGTCTACGAGCAGTACTTC.

Note on this clone: A much larger clone differs by one base, so this may be a read error. J is TRBJ2-7 and V is TRBV27, with no clear D. V lost 3 bases and J lost 2, with 8 bases in between. Looked up from germline, CDR1 is MNHEY and CDR2 is SMNVEV (reference sequence). This CDR3 has 13 amino acids. The CDR3 coding sequence is TGTGCCAGCAGTTTCGGCTGGACCTACGAGCAGTACTTC. It translates to CASSFGWTYEQYF.

This chain connects TRBV6-5 to TRBJ2-2; D gene uncertain. The V end lost 5 bases, the J end lost 6 bases, and 7 bases lay between the germline ends. The CDR3 has 12 amino acids. The germline V gene encodes CDR1 MNHEY and CDR2 SVGAGI. CDR3 in DNA: TGTGCCAGCAGTGCCCCCTCCGGGGAGCTGTTTTTT. Encoded protein: CASSAPSGELFF.

CDR3: CASRGRNTGELFF. The CDR3 DNA sequence: TGTGCCAGCAGAGGAAGAAACACCGGGGAGCTGTTTTTT. V is TRBV21-1 and J is TRBJ2-2. TRBV21-1 is a listed pseudogene. CDR3 length equals 13 residues.

The chain couples TRBV11-2 to TRBJ2-6, with D possibly called TRBD1 or TRBD2 (5 bases each). The CDR3 sequence is 17 residues long. The germline V gene encodes CDR1 SGHAT and CDR2 FQNNGV. V lost 5 bases and J lost 0, with 14 bases in between. The CDR3 loop reads CASSPRDGDSGANVLTF. The CDR3, as DNA: TGTGCCAGCAGCCCAAGGGACGGTGACTCTGGGGCCAACGTCCTGACTTTC.

The chain has TRBV19 and TRBJ1-5; 8 bases are shared with TRBD1. V shed 5 bases and J 0 bases; nucleotides not matched to a gene: 18. This CDR3 is 20 amino acids long. Germline V CDR1 and CDR2: LNHDA, SQIVND (reference sequence). CDR3 DNA: TGTGCCAGTAGTTACTCCCGGGACAGGACTCGACTTTATAGCAATCAGCCCCAGCATTTT. Residues: CASSYSRDRTRLYSNQPQHF.

V usage is TRBV7-6 and J usage is TRBJ2-5; a possible D gene is TRBD2 (6 bases). The CDR3 runs 15 residues. V lost 1 base and J lost 5, with 14 bases in between. Germline CDR1 and CDR2: SGHVS and FNYEAQ. This CDR3 reads CASSLVDRAGETQYF. CDR3 DNA: TGTGCCAGCAGCTTAGTAGATAGGGCGGGGGAGACCCAGTACTTC. The entire variable domain, with the rest obtained from reference TRBV7-6 and TRBJ2-5, is as follows: GAGVSQSPRYKVTKRGQDVALRCDPISGHVSLYWYRQALGQGPEFLTYFNYEAQQDKSGLPNDRFSAERPEGSISTLTIQRTEQRDSAMYRCASSLVDRAGETQYFGPGTRLLVL.

Details on this clone: This specimen includes other DNA sequences encoding the same CDR3. This chain connects TRBV7-8 to TRBJ1-3; D remains ambiguous. V was cut by 5 bases and J by 0 bases, with 8 bases left in between. Germline loops: CDR1 SGHVS, CDR2 FQNEAQ. The CDR3 contains 14 residues. The CDR3 nucleotides read TGTGCCAGCAGCAGTAGAGGCTCTGGAAACACCATATATTTT. It specifies CASSSRGSGNTIYF.

This chain joins TRBV15 and TRBJ1-2, with 7 bases fitting TRBD1. Germline values: CDR1 LNHNV, CDR2 YYDKDF (reference sequence). This CDR3 is built from 17 residues. J was trimmed by 1 base and V by 3 bases; bases with no gene match: 11. The CDR3 loop is CATSSGTVIGRNYGYTF. The CDR3 nucleotides read TGTGCCACCAGCAGCGGGACAGTAATCGGTCGTAACTATGGCTACACCTTC.

The genes are TRBV9 and TRBJ2-2; D is undetermined. Germline V gene data show CDR1 as SGDLS and CDR2 as YYNGEE. The CDR3 covers 17 residues. Trimming removed 4 bases from V and 5 bases from J, with 21 bases in between. As DNA, the CDR3 is TGTGCCAGCAGCCATGACCTTGTTGAAAAGAGGACCGGGGAGCTGTTTTTT. Translated, it gives CASSHDLVEKRTGELFF. Full variable domain (outside the CDR3, taken from reference TRBV9 and TRBJ2-2): DSGVTQTPKHLITATGQRVTLRCSPRSGDLSVYWYQQSLDQGLQFLIQYYNGEERAKGNILERFSAQQFPDLHSELNLSSLELGDSALYFCASSHDLVEKRTGELFFGEGSRLTVL.

In DNA form, the CDR3 reads TGCAGCACACACAGTTACCCCTACAATGAGCAGTTCTTC. It specifies CSTHSYPYNEQFF. The V call is TRBV29-1, the J call TRBJ2-1; D gene uncertain. With 8 bases removed from V and 2 bases from J, the gap between germline ends came to 13 bases. Per the germline V gene, CDR1 is SQVTM and CDR2 is ANQGSEA. The CDR3 length is 13 residues.

CDR3 nucleotides: TGTGCCAGCACCAACCCTGGGCAGCCCCAGCATTTT. Its translation is CASTNPGQPQHF. V usage is TRBV7-9 and J usage is TRBJ1-5, with no clear D. Germline V lookup: CDR1 SEHNR, CDR2 FQNEAQ (reference sequence). This CDR3 is built from 12 residues. V was cut by 7 bases and J by 7 bases, with 11 bases left in between.

This clone was observed once. The chain recombines TRBV2 with TRBJ2-7, with TRBD1 matching 7 bases. This CDR3 is built from 13 residues. The germline gives CDR1 SNHLY, CDR2 FYNNEI. The junction had 8 bases not matched to a gene; V was cut back by 10 bases and J by 2 bases. The CDR3 sequence: CAKANRGTYEQYF. For the CDR3, the DNA is TGTGCCAAGGCAAACAGGGGCACCTACGAGCAGTACTTC.

The rearrangement links TRBV11-2 to TRBJ2-7; possible D gene TRBD2, 6 bases. The CDR3 has 15 amino acids. Trimming removed 5 bases at V and 0 bases at J, with 14 bases between. Germline CDR1 and CDR2: SGHAT and FQNNGV. DNA for the CDR3: TGTGCCAGCAGCCCCAGGCTAGCGAACTCCTACGAGCAGTACTTC. Translation: CASSPRLANSYEQYF.

In its sample, this clone was seen once. The chain has TRBV27 and TRBJ2-5; TRBD2 aligns across 14 bases. The CDR3 spans 15 residues. The V gene's germline CDR1 is MNHEY and CDR2 SMNVEV (reference sequence). Trimming took 6 bases from V and 5 from J; bases not matched to a gene: 5. The CDR3 DNA sequence: TGTGCCAGCAGCGGACTAGCGGGAGGTTATGAGACCCAGTACTTC. Amino acid sequence: CASSGLAGGYETQYF.

This chain links TRBV29-1 with TRBJ1-1; no definite D call. V was clipped by 1 base and J by 8 bases, with 11 bases between them. Germline V gives CDR1 SQVTM, CDR2 ANQGSEA. The CDR3 runs to 12 residues. CDR3 residues: CSVEGTVREAFF. The CDR3 DNA follows: TGCAGCGTTGAAGGGACCGTCCGGGAAGCTTTCTTT.

As concerns this clone: Other DNA sequences from this sample encode an identical CDR3 as well. The chain recombines TRBV9 with TRBJ2-2; no clear D gene. Trimming stripped 5 bases from V and 4 bases from J, with 3 bases between. Germline V gene sequence: CDR1 SGDLS, CDR2 YYNGEE. The CDR3 length is 11 residues. CDR3 nucleotides: TGTGCCAGCAGGGGCACCGGGGAGCTGTTTTTT. It codes for CASRGTGELFF. Full variable domain (rest looked up from reference TRBV9 and TRBJ2-2): DSGVTQTPKHLITATGQRVTLRCSPRSGDLSVYWYQQSLDQGLQFLIQYYNGEERAKGNILERFSAQQFPDLHSELNLSSLELGDSALYFCASRGTGELFFGEGSRLTVL.

V is TRBV28 and J is TRBJ2-2; 7 nucleotides match TRBD1. This CDR3 has 15 residues. CDR1 is MDHEN and CDR2 is SYDVKM in the germline V gene. Trimming removed 7 bases from V and 2 bases from J; junction bases left unmatched: 7. The CDR3 region has the DNA TGTGCCAGCAAAAACAGGGGCAAAAACACCGGGGAGCTGTTTTTT. Its protein is CASKNRGKNTGELFF. The whole variable domain, filled in from reference TRBV28 and TRBJ2-2, reads DVKVTQSSRYLVKRTGEKVFLECVQDMDHENMFWYRQDPGLGLRLIYFSYDVKMKEKGDIPEGYSVSREKKERFSLILESASTNQTSMYLCASKNRGKNTGELFFGEGSRLTVL.